These 2 T cell receptor beta chains were all obtained from the same sample, sequenced in a study of T cells in women clearing cervical HPV infection. The assay was immunoSEQ multiplex PCR, and TCRdb's table has in-frame clones only and misses some. The sample has fewer than 40,000 clones. The sequenced sample consisted of blood buffy coat. These receptors were taken from a woman between 18 and 70 years old with a cervical HPV16 infection that either progressed to CIN3+ or cleared (not recorded which).

On this clone itself: The CDR3 goes on 3 residues after the read ends, and that part is filled in from the germline J gene. This rearrangement joins TRBV5-5 to TRBJ2-7; a weak D match, TRBD1 (5 bases). With 3 bases removed from V and 5 bases from J, the gap between germline ends came to 9 bases. The germline gives CDR1 SGHKS, CDR2 YYEKEE (reference sequence). There are 12 residues in the CDR3. The covered CDR3 bases are TGTGCCAGCAGCTCCCCCAGGGACGAG. Protein sequence: CASSSPRDE. The whole CDR3 is CASSSPRDEQYF.

Details on this clone: Read sequence stops 3 residues before the CDR3 end, and the germline J gene provides the missing end. The rearrangement joins TRBV19 to TRBJ1-5; 8 bases map to TRBD1. The CDR3 runs to 15 residues. V lost 6 bases to trimming and J lost 9 bases; unmatched junction nucleotides: 13. Germline CDR1 reads LNHDA; CDR2 reads SQIVND (reference sequence). CDR3 DNA, as far as it was read: TGTGCCAGTAGACAATCCGGGACAGGACCCTCGCCC. Its protein is CASRQSGTGPSP. The CDR3 in its entirety is CASRQSGTGPSPQHF.